A selection of T cell receptor beta chains follows, all from one sample in a study of monozygotic twins with inflammatory bowel disease. No DNA is given; TCRdb re-called the 5' RACE reads and lists each CDR3 protein once. Here the sample table reports around 190,000 distinct CDR3 sequences. The sample comprised blood. The receptors stem from a human donor with ulcerative colitis or Crohn's disease, or a healthy co-twin of an affected twin (not recorded which). Each CDR3 is given with its conserved first and last residue.

J gene	V gene	CDR3 protein
TRBJ1-1	TRBV14	CASSPLRLNTEAFF
TRBJ2-7	TRBV4-1	CASSQDLRRGPSYEQYF
TRBJ2-2	TRBV19	CASSWVRNTGELFF
TRBJ2-3	TRBV5-1	CASSLSAGRSTDTQYF
TRBJ2-5	TRBV20-1	CSARVGRGLLETQYF
TRBJ2-3	TRBV7-9	CASSSMRGAGNTQYF
TRBJ2-1	TRBV5-4	CASSPRESYEQFF
TRBJ1-2	TRBV18	CASSHRDSNRGGYTF
TRBJ2-7	TRBV2	CASSEQGTGSSYEQYF
TRBJ2-7	TRBV19	CASSMLLRTVTYEQYF
TRBJ2-1	TRBV5-5	CASSPRLSSYNEQFF
TRBJ1-1	TRBV7-9	CASFPQGGGLNTEAFF
TRBJ1-5	TRBV6-1	CASSGLGPGTDQPQHF
TRBJ1-1	TRBV12-3/TRBV12-4	CASSLRGTAGGAFF
TRBJ1-1	TRBV6-6	CASRLQGRTEAFF
TRBJ1-1	TRBV5-1	CASSLPGNTDAFF
TRBJ2-5	TRBV4-1	CASSLSTLWGRESRETQYF
TRBJ1-4	TRBV20-1	CSARPQDRLNEKLFF
TRBJ1-2	TRBV6-6	CASSLLEYGYTF
TRBJ2-7	TRBV18	CASSPDQTYEQYF
TRBJ2-5	TRBV24-1	CAAEGPDQETQYF
TRBJ2-1	TRBV6-1	CASRGTSGGAARQFF
TRBJ1-5	TRBV20-1	CSASSLNREHQPQHF
TRBJ2-5	TRBV11-2	CASSSGAGEETQYF
TRBJ2-1	TRBV6-1	CASSGPLSNEQFF
TRBJ2-7	TRBV5-6	CASSFGRGEQYF
TRBJ2-7	TRBV12-3/TRBV12-4	CASRLLGGHEQYF
TRBJ2-2	TRBV10-3	CAISDKAGYTGELFF
TRBJ2-2	TRBV24-1	CATSETGEARELFF
TRBJ1-4	TRBV16	CASSRLPGANEKLFF
TRBJ2-1	TRBV5-1	CASRSSGDYNEQFF
TRBJ2-7	TRBV28	CASSQTRGEQYF
TRBJ1-4	TRBV7-2	CASSLLRQGGEKLFF
TRBJ2-2	TRBV12-3/TRBV12-4	CASSPQGYTGELFF
TRBJ2-1	TRBV20-1	CSADSRGFSYNEQFF
TRBJ1-5	TRBV29-1	CSVALTGGNQPQHF
TRBJ2-7	TRBV6-5	CASCPAGGPYEQYF
TRBJ2-3	TRBV10-3	CAIMIGQETDTQYF
TRBJ2-7	TRBV5-5	CASSLRTGYYEQYF
TRBJ1-2	TRBV20-1	CSSGGQGAGGYTF
TRBJ1-5	TRBV29-1	CSVVVVVGQPQHF
TRBJ2-3	TRBV18	CASSPARVDRTDTQYF
TRBJ1-1	TRBV11-1	CASGIRAEAFF
TRBJ2-2	TRBV5-1	CASSYTQGASGELFF
TRBJ2-3	TRBV20-1	CSAIVPRQGVTDTQYF
TRBJ1-1	TRBV6-6	CASSPPGRNTEAFF
TRBJ1-5	TRBV2	CASSRSTSNQPQHF
TRBJ1-2	TRBV18	CASSPQGRTGSSNYGYTF
TRBJ2-2	TRBV10-2	CASSESTASWAGELFF
TRBJ2-7	TRBV12-3/TRBV12-4	CASSSIRGHYEQYF
TRBJ1-1	TRBV11-2	CASSFGQGATEAFF
TRBJ1-6	TRBV20-1	CSARNSNNSPLHF
TRBJ1-1	TRBV19	CASSIFMNTEAFF